Below, 20 T cell receptor beta chains from the same sample are listed, as sequenced in a study of T cell changes during pregnancy in multiple sclerosis. The method was immunoSEQ multiplex PCR; TCRdb's version includes in-frame clones alone and lacks a portion of them. The profile covers tens of thousands of clones, with about 92% appearing a single time and roughly 5% taken by the ten largest. Sequenced material: peripheral blood, taken in the first trimester of pregnancy. The receptor source for this set is a female donor in good health, enrolled as a control in a pregnancy study.

The rearrangement links TRBV30 to TRBJ1-2, with 9 positions matching TRBD1. V lost 3 bases, J lost 8 bases, and 13 bases stayed unmatched. The CDR3 sequence is 15 residues long. Germline V gene lookup returns CDR1 GTSNPN and CDR2 SVGIG (reference sequence). CDR3 DNA sequence: TGTGCCTGGAGGGTGGGGGACAGGGAGTCACACGGCTACACCTTC. Protein product: CAWRVGDRESHGYTF. The variable domain in full, with the rest retrieved from reference TRBV30 and TRBJ1-2, is SQTIHQWPATLVQPVGSPLSLECTVEGTSNPNLYWYRQAAGRGLQLLFYSVGIGQISSEVPQNLSASRPQDRQFILSSKKLLLSDSGFYLCAWRVGDRESHGYTFGSGTRLTVV.

In regard to this clone: Additional DNA sequences in this sample encode the identical CDR3. This chain joins TRBV27 and TRBJ1-3; D possibly corresponds to TRBD1 (6 bases). This CDR3 region has 15 residues. V gave up 5 bases and J gave up 0 bases, with 11 bases separating them. Germline V gene lookup returns CDR1 MNHEY and CDR2 SMNVEV (reference sequence). This CDR3 reads CASSAIQGSGNTIYF. The CDR3 DNA reads as TGTGCCAGCAGTGCGATACAGGGCTCTGGAAACACCATATATTTT.

The V and J genes are TRBV25-1 and TRBJ1-2; D is unresolved. Trimming removed 1 base at V and 7 bases at J, with 16 bases between. Germline V gene data show CDR1 as MGHDK and CDR2 as SYGVNS. The CDR3 sequence is 15 residues long. The CDR3 loop is CASSESVTSRLGYTF. CDR3 bases: TGTGCCAGCAGTGAATCAGTGACAAGTCGGCTTGGCTACACCTTC.

The gene calls are TRBV4-1 and TRBJ1-6; D is ambiguous. This CDR3 is 14 amino acids long. V was pared by 5 bases and J by 13 bases, with 18 bases between. Germline V lookup: CDR1 MGHRA, CDR2 YSYEKL. The CDR3 loop reads CASSTRTAGSPLHF. In DNA, the CDR3 is TGCGCCAGCAGCACACGGACGGCGGGGTCCCCCCTCCACTTT.

The chain uses TRBV18 and TRBJ2-7; 8 positions match TRBD1. Unmatched junction bases numbered 8, after V lost 3 bases and J lost 4 bases. Germline V gene data show CDR1 as KGHSH and CDR2 as LQKENI. CDR3 size: 15 residues. The CDR3 loop reads CASSPATGVGYEQYF. In DNA, the CDR3 is TGTGCCAGCTCACCGGCGACAGGGGTAGGATACGAGCAGTACTTC.

The J gene is TRBJ1-4, the V gene TRBV6-5; D is possibly TRBD1 (5 bases). This CDR3 has 15 amino acids. Germline CDR1 and CDR2: MNHEY and SVGAGI. Trimming pared 4 bases from V and 4 bases from J, leaving 13 bases between. The CDR3 DNA is TGTGCCAGCAGTTCGCAAGGGGAAGTTAATGAAAAACTGTTTTTT. Its translation: CASSSQGEVNEKLFF.

The J gene is TRBJ2-7, the V gene TRBV11-2; TRBD2 might be the D (5 bases). The CDR3 totals 15 residues. Germline-derived CDR1 and CDR2 are SGHAT and FQNNGV. Trimming took 0 bases from V and 0 from J, leaving 9 bases between them. The DNA of the CDR3 is TGTGCCAGCAGCTTAGATAGCGACGGCTCCTACGAGCAGTACTTC. Encoded protein: CASSLDSDGSYEQYF.

This clone was observed a single time. The chain carries TRBV5-1 and TRBJ2-3, with D unclear. Germline CDR1 is SGHRS and CDR2 is YFSETQ. The V end was cut by 6 bases, the J end by 4 bases, with 6 bases between. This CDR3 is built from 11 residues. The CDR3 spells CASTIADTQYF. The CDR3 nucleotides read TGCGCCAGCACCATTGCAGATACGCAGTATTTT.

The chain carries TRBV30 and TRBJ2-2, with D possibly matching TRBD2 (7 bases). This CDR3 contains 13 residues. The V gene lost 5 bases and the J gene lost 6 bases, with 13 bases spanning the gap. Germline CDR1 reads GTSNPN; CDR2 reads SVGIG (reference sequence). The CDR3 reads CAWYREGPGELFF. CDR3 DNA: TGTGCCTGGTACAGGGAGGGACCCGGGGAGCTGTTTTTT. The full variable domain, completed using reference TRBV30 and TRBJ2-2, is SQTIHQWPATLVQPVGSPLSLECTVEGTSNPNLYWYRQAAGRGLQLLFYSVGIGQISSEVPQNLSASRPQDRQFILSSKKLLLSDSGFYLCAWYREGPGELFFGEGSRLTVL.

The gene calls are TRBV7-9 and TRBJ2-3, with a weak D call TRBD2 (5 bases). The CDR3 has 15 residues. The germline V gene has CDR1 SEHNR and CDR2 FQNEAQ (reference sequence). Trimming stripped 1 base from V and 2 bases from J, with 10 bases between. The CDR3 spells CASSLDLAYTDTQYF. DNA for the CDR3: TGTGCCAGCAGCTTAGATTTAGCGTACACAGATACGCAGTATTTT.

The rearrangement uses TRBV7-9 and TRBJ2-1; a possible D gene is TRBD2 (5 bases). The germline V gene encodes CDR1 SEHNR and CDR2 FQNEAQ (reference sequence). Trimming removed 4 bases at V and 10 bases at J, with 8 bases between. CDR3 size: 11 residues. The CDR3 DNA reads as TGTGCCAGCAGCTGGACTGACGAGCAGTTCTTC. Residues: CASSWTDEQFF.

The chain combines TRBV7-8 with TRBJ2-7, with 7 bases identical to TRBD2. Trimming took 0 bases from V and 3 from J; bases not matched to a gene: 5. Germline CDR1 and CDR2: SGHVS and FQNEAQ. This CDR3 is 15 amino acids long. The CDR3 here is CASSLATSSNYEQYF. CDR3 coding DNA: TGTGCCAGCAGCTTAGCGACTAGCAGCAACTACGAGCAGTACTTC.

Only one count was recorded for this clone. The rearrangement uses TRBV7-2 and TRBJ2-7, with 8 nucleotides matching TRBD2. The CDR3 has 14 residues. Germline CDR1 and CDR2: SGHTA and FQGNSA. J was trimmed by 3 bases and V by 5 bases; bases with no gene match: 6. The CDR3 spells CASSLGLAGYEQYF. The CDR3 bases are TGTGCCAGCAGCCTCGGACTAGCCGGCTACGAGCAGTACTTC. Together with reference TRBV7-2 and TRBJ2-7, the CDR3 gives the full variable domain: GAGVSQSPSNKVTEKGKDVELRCDPISGHTALYWYRQSLGQGLEFLIYFQGNSAPDKSGLPSDRFSAERTGGSVSTLTIQRTQQEDSAVYLCASSLGLAGYEQYFGPGTRLTVT.

This chain links TRBV7-6 with TRBJ2-1, with 11 bases fitting TRBD2. Germline trimming cut 0 bases from V and 4 bases from J; bases unmatched to any gene: 8. Germline CDR1 is SGHVS and CDR2 is FNYEAQ. This CDR3 comprises 18 residues. The CDR3 DNA follows: TGTGCCAGCAGCTTAGCCAGTACCCTAGCGGGGGGATACAATGAGCAGTTCTTC. Protein: CASSLASTLAGGYNEQFF.

This clone was seen once. This chain joins TRBV6-4 and TRBJ2-1; 7 bases are shared with TRBD2. The germline V gene encodes CDR1 MRHNA and CDR2 SNTAGT. The CDR3 is 14 residues long. Trimming took 4 bases from V and 8 from J; bases not matched to a gene: 8. The DNA for the CDR3 is TGTGCCAGCAGTGGGGGCGGGAGAGGTCATGAGCAGTTCTTC. This translates into CASSGGGRGHEQFF.

This clone was picked up one time. The chain is built from TRBV18 and TRBJ1-1; 7 nucleotides agree with TRBD1. The CDR3 extends over 14 amino acids. Losses at the gene ends were 3 bases for V and 1 base for J; bases not matched to a gene: 2. Germline-derived CDR1 and CDR2 are KGHSH and LQKENI. The CDR3 reads CASSPGQRNTEAFF. The CDR3 DNA follows: TGTGCCAGCTCACCGGGACAGAGGAACACTGAAGCTTTCTTT.

The chain links TRBV4-1 to TRBJ1-2; D possibly corresponds to TRBD1 (6 bases). Germline CDR1 reads MGHRA; CDR2 reads YSYEKL. Trimming took off 0 bases at V and 3 bases at J, with 23 bases between the two ends. This CDR3 contains 19 residues. DNA of the CDR3: TGCGCCAGCAGCCAAGATCCTGCAGGGGTTTTATGGATGGACTATGGCTACACCTTC. It codes for CASSQDPAGVLWMDYGYTF.

This chain joins TRBV6-5 and TRBJ2-7, with 10 bases aligning to TRBD1. Germline V gives CDR1 MNHEY, CDR2 SVGAGI. There are 15 residues in the CDR3. The J segment lost 4 bases and the V segment lost 5 bases, leaving 8 bases of the junction unmatched. Written as DNA, the CDR3 is TGTGCCAGCAGTGTTCTTCCGGGACAGGGGTACGAGCAGTACTTC. Its translation: CASSVLPGQGYEQYF.

The V call is TRBV7-9, the J call TRBJ1-1; TRBD1 might be the D (5 bases). In germline, CDR1 is SEHNR, CDR2 FQNEAQ (reference sequence). The CDR3 extends over 13 amino acids. V was cut by 5 bases and J by 7 bases, with 14 bases left in between. CDR3 coding DNA: TGTGCCAGCAGCCCCGACAGACAGTATGAAGCTTTCTTT. Encoded protein: CASSPDRQYEAFF.

The V gene is TRBV19, the J gene TRBJ2-3, with D possibly matching TRBD2 (6 bases). CDR3 length: 14 residues. V gave up 4 bases and J gave up 5 bases, with 13 bases separating them. From germline, CDR1 is LNHDA and CDR2 SQIVND (reference sequence). For the CDR3, the DNA is TGTGCCAGTAGTAAGGGACGGGGGAAAGATACGCAGTATTTT. As protein: CASSKGRGKDTQYF.